This TCR beta chain was documented in a study of blood T cell repertoires in COVID-19. On the study more broadly: Material from acute and convalescent COVID-19 was sourced from the United States, Italy and Spain. Sources were T cells, B-cell-depleted T cells, or PBMCs; the material itself was cDNA or gDNA.

Repertoires were generated with immunoSEQ multiplex PCR, while TCRdb's copy carries only in-frame clones and drops some. The sample has about 120,000 clones, 76% seen once. CDR1 and CDR2 (germline): MNHEY, SMNVEV (reference sequence). The V and J ends lost 4 bases and 6 bases respectively, with 7 bases between them. The length of the CDR3 is 12 residues. J is TRBJ1-5 and V is TRBV27, with D possibly TRBD1 on 6 matching bases. The sample comprised peripheral blood. This clonotype was obtained from a woman over 75 with acute or convalescent COVID-19. The CDR3 DNA reads TGTGCCAGCAGTTCCAGGGGTCAGCCCCAGCATTTT. Protein: CASSSRGQPQHF.